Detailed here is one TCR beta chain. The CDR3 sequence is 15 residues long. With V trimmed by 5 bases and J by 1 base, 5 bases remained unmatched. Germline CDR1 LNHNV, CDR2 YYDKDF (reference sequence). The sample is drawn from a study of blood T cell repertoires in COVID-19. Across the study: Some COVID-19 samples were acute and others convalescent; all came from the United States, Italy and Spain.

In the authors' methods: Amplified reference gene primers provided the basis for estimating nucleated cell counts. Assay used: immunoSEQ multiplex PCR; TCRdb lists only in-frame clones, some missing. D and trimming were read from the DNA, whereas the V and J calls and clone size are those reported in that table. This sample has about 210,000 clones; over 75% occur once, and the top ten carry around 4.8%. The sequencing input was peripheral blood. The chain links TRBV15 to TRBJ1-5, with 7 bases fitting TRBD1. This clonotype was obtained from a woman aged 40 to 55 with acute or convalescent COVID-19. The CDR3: CATSPLDRSNQPQHF. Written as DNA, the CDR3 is TGTGCCACCAGCCCCTTGGACAGGAGCAATCAGCCCCAGCATTTT. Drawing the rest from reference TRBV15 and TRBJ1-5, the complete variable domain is DAMVIQNPRYQVTQFGKPVTLSCSQTLNHNVMYWYQQKSSQAPKLLFHYYDKDFNNEADTPDNFQSRRPNTSFCFLDIRSPGLGDTAMYLCATSPLDRSNQPQHFGDGTRLSIL.